The 7 T cell receptor beta chains in this list originate from one sample, sequenced in a study of regulatory T cells in long-lasting Graves disease. Through Arm-PCR of CDR3 regions and iRepertoire HTBI primers, TCR beta libraries were built. TCRdb ran MiXCR on the multiplex PCR reads and lists one entry per CDR3 protein. The repertoire holds around 400,000 distinct CDR3 sequences, with roughly 15% as singletons. Time point meaning: newly diagnosed GD, antithyroid drugs for less than 3 months. RNA isolated from PBMCs was used to make the TCR library. This specimen consisted of peripheral blood mononuclear cells (PBMCs), obtained at new diagnosis, from a patient treated with antithyroid drugs. The receptors stem from a female donor with Graves disease.

This clonotype showed up many times. V is TRBV28 and J is TRBJ2-7, with D tentatively TRBD1 (6 bases). This CDR3 has 16 amino acids. Germline V gene data show CDR1 as MDHEN and CDR2 as SYDVKM. The germline V and J ends were trimmed by 3 bases and 2 bases, with 17 bases remaining between them. The CDR3 region is CASSFTRTERPYEQYF. Written as DNA, the CDR3 is TGTGCCAGCAGTTTTACCCGGACAGAAAGACCCTACGAGCAGTACTTC.

A few counts support this clonotype. CDR3 DNA sequence: TGTGCCAGCAGTGAATCCAGAAAGAACACCGGGGAGCTGTTTTTT. Translating gives CASSESRKNTGELFF. The rearrangement links TRBV2 to TRBJ2-2, with no clear D. The germline V gene encodes CDR1 SNHLY and CDR2 FYNNEI. The CDR3 is 15 residues long. Trimming shortened V by 2 bases and J by 1 base, and 8 bases separated the two germline ends. Combining the CDR3 with reference TRBV2 and TRBJ2-2 gives the whole variable domain EPEVTQTPSHQVTQMGQEVILRCVPISNHLYFYWYRQILGQKVEFLVSFYNNEISEKSEIFDDQFSVERPDGSNFTLKIRSTKLEDSAMYFCASSESRKNTGELFFGEGSRLTVL.

This clonotype was observed at least ten times. CDR3: CASSEEAQGNQPQHF. The CDR3 DNA reads TGTGCCAGCAGTGAAGAGGCACAGGGCAATCAGCCCCAGCATTTT. This sequence joins TRBV2 and TRBJ1-5, with D possibly TRBD1 on 5 matching bases. V was clipped by 1 base and J by 2 bases, with 9 bases between them. CDR3 length: 15 residues. Germline assignment: CDR1 SNHLY and CDR2 FYNNEI.

In DNA form, the CDR3 reads TGTGCCACCAGTGAGTATGAAGGGGCGACCCAGTACTTC. Translated, it gives CATSEYEGATQYF. V and J are TRBV24-1 and TRBJ2-5; TRBD1 is a possible D gene (5 bases). This CDR3 contains 13 residues. CDR1 is KGHDR and CDR2 is SFDVKD in the germline V gene. Trimming shortened V by 4 bases and J by 7 bases, and 12 bases separated the two germline ends.

This clonotype was seen repeatedly, ten times or more. CDR3 DNA sequence: TGCAGTGCTAGGCCTGGGACTAGCGGGGCTATACACTACGAGCAGTACTTC. Amino acid sequence: CSARPGTSGAIHYEQYF. The rearrangement joins TRBV20-1 to TRBJ2-7; TRBD2 agrees at 13 bases. J gave up 3 bases and V 3 bases, and 11 bases lay outside the gene matches. Germline CDR1 reads DFQATT; CDR2 reads SNEGSKA (reference sequence). The CDR3 runs to 17 residues.

Many counts were recorded for this clonotype. The chain joins TRBV7-2 to TRBJ2-1; TRBD2 matches at 7 bases. Unmatched junction bases numbered 3, after V lost 1 base and J lost 0 bases. Germline CDR1 is SGHTA and CDR2 is FQGNSA. CDR3 length equals 16 residues. Here the CDR3 DNA reads TGTGCCAGCAGCTTAGTTGGCGGGAGCTCCTACAATGAGCAGTTCTTC. Amino acids: CASSLVGGSSYNEQFF.

This clonotype came up many times. This chain joins TRBV12-3 or TRBV12-4 and TRBJ2-3, with 7 nucleotides matching TRBD1. The CDR3 runs 14 residues. Trimming removed 2 bases from V and 5 bases from J; junction bases left unmatched: 4. CDR3 in amino acids: CASSLQGVIDTQYF. In DNA form, the CDR3 reads TGTGCCAGCAGTTTACAGGGGGTCATAGATACGCAGTATTTT.